What follows are 8 T cell receptor beta chains derived from one specimen sequenced in a study of T cells in Graves' hyperthyroidism and ophthalmopathy. RNA transcripts yielded amplified TCR beta CDR3 regions. In the first-round RT-PCR of the TCR CDR3, the HTBI primer set was used. Each CDR3 protein is one row after TCRdb ran MiXCR on the multiplex PCR reads. The sample holds some 350,000 distinct CDR3 sequences; roughly 25% are singletons and the top ten take roughly 80%. Sequenced sample: blood. The receptor set was obtained from a man aged 45-65 years with Graves' hyperthyroidism.

The V and J genes are TRBV7-2 and TRBJ2-7; D call uncertain. Germline assignment: CDR1 SGHTA and CDR2 FQGNSA. CDR3 length: 15 amino acids. Deletions cut 8 bases from V and 6 bases from J, with 23 bases between. The CDR3 nucleotides read TGTGCCAGCTCACCACGGCAAGGTGGGTTCTCCGAGCAGTACTTC. As protein: CASSPRQGGFSEQYF.

This clonotype was detected many times. The chain has TRBV10-3 and TRBJ2-3, with unresolved D. The CDR3 covers 12 residues. Germline V CDR1 and CDR2: ENHRY, SYGVKD. V lost 3 bases, J lost 5 bases, and 6 bases lay in between. This chain's CDR3 is CAISDRGDTQYF. The CDR3 DNA reads TGTGCCATCAGTGACCGAGGAGATACGCAGTATTTT.

The sample holds many counts of this clonotype. The chain's CDR3 is CASSLRTGGAETQYF. The CDR3 DNA reads TGTGCCAGCAGCCTCCGGACAGGGGGAGCGGAGACCCAGTACTTC. This chain uses TRBV3-1 with TRBJ2-5; 10 nucleotides line up with TRBD1. This CDR3 is 15 amino acids long. Germline CDR1 is LGHDT and CDR2 is YNNKEL (reference sequence). The junction had 7 bases not matched to a gene; V was cut back by 4 bases and J by 5 bases.

This clonotype was found a few times. The rearrangement joins TRBV20-1 to TRBJ1-1, with D perhaps matching TRBD1 (6 bases). This CDR3 comprises 12 residues. CDR1 DFQATT and CDR2 SNEGSKA come from the germline V gene (reference sequence). Between the trimmed V and J ends, which lost 3 bases and 11 bases, there was a span of 16 bases. CDR3 sequence: CSARHTGGGAFF. CDR3 nucleotides: TGCAGTGCTAGGCACACGGGGGGGGGCGCTTTCTTT.

Many counts were recorded for this clonotype. The V call is TRBV27, the J call TRBJ1-1; possibly TRBD1 for D (5 bases). Germline CDR1 and CDR2: MNHEY and SMNVEV (reference sequence). This CDR3 has 14 residues. Trimming pared 4 bases from V and 1 base from J, leaving 10 bases between. This CDR3 reads CASSSRDENTEAFF. Written as DNA, the CDR3 is TGTGCCAGCAGTTCCCGGGACGAGAACACTGAAGCTTTCTTT.

This clonotype was seen a handful of times. The rearrangement uses TRBV5-4 and TRBJ1-5; D possibly corresponds to TRBD1 (5 bases). The CDR3 totals 13 residues. The germline V and J ends were trimmed by 4 bases and 3 bases, with 8 bases remaining between them. CDR1 is SGHNT, CDR2 YYREEE, per germline (reference sequence). The CDR3 sequence: CASSQGNNQPQHF. The CDR3 region has the DNA TGTGCCAGCAGCCAGGGAAACAATCAGCCCCAGCATTTT.

This clonotype has just a few counts. The rearrangement uses TRBV20-1 and TRBJ2-7, with a tentative D call TRBD2 (7 bases). The CDR3 is made up of 14 amino acids. Germline V gives CDR1 DFQATT, CDR2 SNEGSKA (reference sequence). Trimming removed 1 base at V and 1 base at J, with 11 bases between. The CDR3 sequence: CSARGGGLSYEQYF. The CDR3 DNA is TGCAGTGCTAGAGGCGGGGGCTTATCCTACGAGCAGTACTTC.

The table lists this clonotype with many counts. The chain uses TRBV7-9 and TRBJ2-1; D is unresolved. Germline V gives CDR1 SEHNR, CDR2 FQNEAQ (reference sequence). This CDR3 is built from 11 residues. V was cut by 6 bases and J by 8 bases, with 8 bases left in between. Here the CDR3 DNA reads TGTGCCAGCAGTTTAAATGATGAGCAGTTCTTC. Encoded protein: CASSLNDEQFF. The full variable domain, with the rest looked up from reference TRBV7-9 and TRBJ2-1, is DTGVSQNPRHKITKRGQNVTFRCDPISEHNRLYWYRQTLGQGPEFLTYFQNEAQLEKSRLLSDRFSAERPKGSFSTLEIQRTEQGDSAMYLCASSLNDEQFFGPGTRLTVL.